This note documents a single T cell receptor (beta chain) sequence. Its antigen is not known. TCRdb called the RT-PCR reads again in MiXCR, with one record for every CDR3 protein. The sample lists approximately 530,000 distinct CDR3 sequences; 13% were seen once. These data are taken from a study of response to subunit inactivated influenza vaccine. Study-level findings and limits: Researchers suggested that each seasonal influenza vaccination recruits few new T cells.

Germline-derived CDR1 and CDR2 are SGHTS and YDEGEE. This CDR3 comprises 15 residues. Trimming cost V 4 bases and J 8 bases; bases outside gene matches: 14. This TCR came from a man aged 50-59 years who received an inactivated influenza vaccine. The specimen was PBMCs from blood, collected more than 35 days after vaccination. The rearrangement uses TRBV5-8 and TRBJ1-2; 7 positions match TRBD1. The DNA for the CDR3 is TGTGCCAGCAGCGAGACAGGGCGGAGGTTGCAGGGCTACACCTTC. It yields the protein CASSETGRRLQGYTF.